Shown below are 21 T cell receptor beta chains from a single sample sequenced in a study of CD8+ T cells in alopecia areata. Treatment given: oral pan-JAK inhibitor, 5-10 mg twice daily. RNA extraction and reverse transcription yielded cDNA as sequencing template. Sequenced by immunoSEQ multiplex PCR; TCRdb stores in-frame clones only, minus some. The sample holds about 190,000 clones; 60% are singletons and the top ten take approximately 0.7%. Sequenced here: CD4+ T cells sorted from blood, sampled at week 4, from a patient treated with tofacitinib. These receptors all come from a human donor with alopecia areata.

The CDR3, as DNA: TGTGCCAGCAGTTACTCCGGGACAGGGCCCTACGAGCAGTACTTC. It specifies CASSYSGTGPYEQYF. The chain has TRBV6-5 and TRBJ2-7, with 9 bases aligning to TRBD1. CDR1 MNHEY and CDR2 SVGAGI come from the germline V gene. This CDR3 spans 15 amino acids. The V and J ends lost 0 bases and 2 bases, in that order; junction bases with no gene match: 2.

The rearrangement links TRBV30 to TRBJ1-5; possible D gene TRBD1, 6 bases. Trimming removed 4 bases at V and 3 bases at J, with 10 bases between. Germline V lookup: CDR1 GTSNPN, CDR2 SVGIG (reference sequence). The CDR3 loop spans 13 amino acids. This CDR3 reads CAWTGDLNQPQHF. The CDR3 bases are TGTGCCTGGACAGGGGATCTCAATCAGCCCCAGCATTTT.

The chain is built from TRBV30 and TRBJ2-3; D is unresolved. V was shortened by 2 bases and J by 2 bases, with 11 bases between the two germline ends. The CDR3 is 14 amino acids. The V gene's germline CDR1 is GTSNPN and CDR2 SVGIG (reference sequence). CDR3 in DNA: TGTGCCTGGAGTCCTCCCAGCAACACAGATACGCAGTATTTT. It encodes CAWSPPSNTDTQYF.

This clone was detected a few times. The chain is built from TRBV23-1 and TRBJ2-4; TRBD2 matches 7 bases. TRBV23-1 falls under the ORF class, with uncertain function. J was trimmed by 2 bases and V by 9 bases; bases with no gene match: 4. CDR3 size: 13 residues. The CDR3 coding sequence is TGCGCCAGTAGAGCGGGATCCAAAAACATTCAGTACTTC. Its protein is CASRAGSKNIQYF.

This chain joins TRBV10-3 and TRBJ1-5, with D perhaps TRBD1 (5 bases). This CDR3 contains 16 residues. Trimming pared 0 bases from V and 11 bases from J, leaving 20 bases between. CDR1 is ENHRY, CDR2 SYGVKD, per germline. CDR3 nucleotide sequence: TGTGCCATCAGTGAGTCGTCCGGGACCGGGGTTGTGGCCCAGCATTTT. This translates into CAISESSGTGVVAQHF.

The chain employs TRBV5-6 and TRBJ1-5; D uncertain. This CDR3 has 14 amino acids. The V gene lost 2 bases and the J gene lost 5 bases, with 11 bases spanning the gap. The germline V gene has CDR1 SGHDT and CDR2 YYEEEE. CDR3 sequence (DNA): TGTGCCAGCAGCTTAGTTGGGGAGGATCAGCCCCAGCATTTT. Translation: CASSLVGEDQPQHF.

A few counts support this clone. The V gene is TRBV30, the J gene TRBJ2-3; D possibly corresponds to TRBD2 (5 bases). Per the germline V gene, CDR1 is GTSNPN and CDR2 is SVGIG (reference sequence). This CDR3 spans 13 amino acids. V dropped 0 bases and J dropped 6 bases, with 10 bases sitting between them. CDR3 sequence: CAWSVRESDTQYF. The CDR3 DNA follows: TGTGCCTGGAGTGTACGGGAATCGGATACGCAGTATTTT.

The chain recombines TRBV9 with TRBJ1-2; 7 bases line up with TRBD1. CDR1 and CDR2 (germline): SGDLS, YYNGEE. V gave up 2 bases and J gave up 10 bases; unmatched junction bases: 8. The CDR3 covers 13 residues. CDR3 in amino acids: CASSVRTGADYTF. Here the CDR3 DNA reads TGTGCCAGCAGCGTGCGGACAGGTGCCGACTACACCTTC.

This clone appeared a few times. The chain uses TRBV29-1 and TRBJ2-7; tentatively, D is TRBD2 (5 bases). From germline, CDR1 is SQVTM and CDR2 ANQGSEA. V lost 7 bases and J 5 bases, leaving 15 bases between the germline ends. The CDR3 is 12 residues long. CDR3 sequence (DNA): TGCAGCGGAGGTGCGGGTCTGAACGAGCAGTACTTC. This codes for CSGGAGLNEQYF.

The chain carries TRBV7-2 and TRBJ2-7; D is possibly TRBD1 (6 bases). Germline-derived CDR1 and CDR2 are SGHTA and FQGNSA. V was shortened by 5 bases and J by 0 bases, with 11 bases between the two germline ends. The CDR3 contains 14 residues. The CDR3 nucleotides read TGTGCCAGCAGCCGGATGGACAGCTCCTACGAGCAGTACTTC. Translating gives CASSRMDSSYEQYF.

This clone was picked up a small number of times. The genes are TRBV7-3 and TRBJ2-1; TRBD2 matches 7 bases. J lost 10 bases, V lost 4 bases, and 7 bases had no gene match. This CDR3 is built from 13 residues. The V gene's germline CDR1 is SGHTA and CDR2 FQGTGA. This CDR3 reads CASSSSGKGEQFF. In DNA form, the CDR3 reads TGTGCCAGCAGCTCCAGCGGGAAGGGAGAGCAGTTCTTC.

The CDR3 coding sequence is TGCGCCAGCAGCCAAGAAGCAAGACGGGAGGGGGCGACCCAGTACTTC. Protein product: CASSQEARREGATQYF. This rearrangement joins TRBV4-3 to TRBJ2-5, with TRBD2 as a possible D gene (8 bases). The V gene's germline CDR1 is LGHNA and CDR2 YSLEER. V was shortened by 0 bases and J by 7 bases, with 18 bases between the two germline ends. CDR3 length: 16 amino acids.

This clone appeared once. This sequence joins TRBV2 and TRBJ2-5; D remains unclear. The CDR3 consists of 11 residues. The V gene's germline CDR1 is SNHLY and CDR2 FYNNEI. The germline V and J ends were trimmed by 7 bases and 5 bases, with 8 bases remaining between them. CDR3 region: CASMGGETQYF. CDR3 nucleotide sequence: TGTGCCAGCATGGGTGGGGAGACCCAGTACTTC.

The sample holds a few counts of this clone. The gene calls are TRBV7-2 and TRBJ2-7; 7 nucleotides align to TRBD1. Germline V gene lookup returns CDR1 SGHTA and CDR2 FQGNSA. Unmatched junction bases numbered 2, after V lost 5 bases and J lost 4 bases. The CDR3 totals 12 residues. DNA for the CDR3: TGTGCCAGCAGCAAACAGGGGTACGAGCAGTACTTC. This sequence encodes CASSKQGYEQYF.

The J gene is TRBJ2-7, the V gene TRBV9; D is possibly TRBD1 (6 bases). This CDR3 is built from 15 residues. Per the germline V gene, CDR1 is SGDLS and CDR2 is YYNGEE. Trimming removed 2 bases from V and 0 bases from J, with 12 bases in between. CDR3 bases: TGTGCCAGCAGCGTGACAGGCCAGAGCTCCTACGAGCAGTACTTC. It yields the protein CASSVTGQSSYEQYF. The complete variable domain, with remaining parts taken from reference TRBV9 and TRBJ2-7, reads DSGVTQTPKHLITATGQRVTLRCSPRSGDLSVYWYQQSLDQGLQFLIQYYNGEERAKGNILERFSAQQFPDLHSELNLSSLELGDSALYFCASSVTGQSSYEQYFGPGTRLTVT.

This chain uses TRBV5-6 with TRBJ1-2; TRBD1 matches 7 bases. The CDR3 extends over 12 amino acids. V lost 4 bases, J lost 6 bases, and 3 bases stayed unmatched. Germline CDR1 reads SGHDT; CDR2 reads YYEEEE. The CDR3 DNA is TGTGCCAGCAGCCCCGGACAGGATGGCTACACCTTC. It specifies CASSPGQDGYTF.

This clone was seen a few times. CDR3 residues: CAISGFGGRSVADTQYF. The CDR3 DNA follows: TGTGCCATCAGCGGGTTCGGGGGGAGGTCTGTGGCAGATACGCAGTATTTT. The rearrangement joins TRBV10-3 to TRBJ2-3; 7 bases fit TRBD2. The CDR3 contains 17 residues. V lost 6 bases to trimming and J lost 4 bases; unmatched junction nucleotides: 16. Looked up from germline, CDR1 is ENHRY and CDR2 is SYGVKD.

V is TRBV29-1 and J is TRBJ2-3; D gene unclear. The CDR3 spans 14 residues. Between the trimmed V and J ends, which lost 5 bases and 1 base, there was a span of 13 bases. Looked up from germline, CDR1 is SQVTM and CDR2 is ANQGSEA. The CDR3 here is CSVWDPGRTDTQYF. The CDR3 DNA reads as TGCAGCGTTTGGGATCCCGGTCGCACAGATACGCAGTATTTT.

This sequence joins TRBV29-1 and TRBJ1-5; a possible D gene is TRBD1 (5 bases). The V gene lost 4 bases and the J gene lost 6 bases, with 13 bases spanning the gap. CDR1 SQVTM and CDR2 ANQGSEA come from the germline V gene. The CDR3 spans 13 residues. The CDR3 protein is CSVGQGLSQPQHF. CDR3 in DNA: TGCAGCGTTGGCCAGGGCCTGAGTCAGCCCCAGCATTTT.

This clone was detected only a few times. The rearrangement links TRBV29-1 to TRBJ2-1; D is undetermined. Germline loops: CDR1 SQVTM, CDR2 ANQGSEA. This CDR3 has 12 amino acids. Deletions cut 4 bases from V and 3 bases from J, with 7 bases between. The CDR3 is CSVGWLYNEQFF. The CDR3 DNA follows: TGCAGCGTTGGATGGCTCTACAATGAGCAGTTCTTC.

The V and J genes are TRBV29-1 and TRBJ1-2; 7 bases match TRBD1. Germline V lookup: CDR1 SQVTM, CDR2 ANQGSEA. This CDR3 is 13 amino acids long. J was trimmed by 6 bases and V by 5 bases; bases with no gene match: 9. The CDR3 DNA reads as TGCAGCGTTCAGGGGGGGCTATGGGATGGCTACACCTTC. Residues: CSVQGGLWDGYTF.